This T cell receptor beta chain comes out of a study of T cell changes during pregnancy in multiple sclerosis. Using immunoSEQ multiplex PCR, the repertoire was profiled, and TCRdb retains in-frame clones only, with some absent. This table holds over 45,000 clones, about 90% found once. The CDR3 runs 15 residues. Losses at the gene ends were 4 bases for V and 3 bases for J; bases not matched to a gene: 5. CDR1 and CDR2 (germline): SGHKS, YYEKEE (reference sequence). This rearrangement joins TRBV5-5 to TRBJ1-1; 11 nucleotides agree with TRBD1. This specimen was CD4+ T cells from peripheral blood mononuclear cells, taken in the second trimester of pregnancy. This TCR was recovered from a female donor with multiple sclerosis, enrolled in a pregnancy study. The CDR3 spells CASSRVGQGDTEAFF. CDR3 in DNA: TGTGCCAGCAGCCGGGTGGGACAGGGGGACACTGAAGCTTTCTTT. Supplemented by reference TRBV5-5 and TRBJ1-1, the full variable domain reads DAGVTQSPTHLIKTRGQQVTLRCSPISGHKSVSWYQQVLGQGPQFIFQYYEKEERGRGNFPDRFSARQFPNYSSELNVNALLLGDSALYLCASSRVGQGDTEAFFGQGTRLTVV.